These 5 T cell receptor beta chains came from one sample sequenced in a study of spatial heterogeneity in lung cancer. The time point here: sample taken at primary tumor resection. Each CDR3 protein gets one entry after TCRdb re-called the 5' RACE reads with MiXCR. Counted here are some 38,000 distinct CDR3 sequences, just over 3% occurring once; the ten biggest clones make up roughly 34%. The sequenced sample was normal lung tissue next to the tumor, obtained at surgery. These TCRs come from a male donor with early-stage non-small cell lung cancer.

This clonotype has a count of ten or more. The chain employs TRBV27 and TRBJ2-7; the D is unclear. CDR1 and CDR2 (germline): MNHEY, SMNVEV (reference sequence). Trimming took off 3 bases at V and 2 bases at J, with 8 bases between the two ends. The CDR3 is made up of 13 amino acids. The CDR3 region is CASSLAGAYEQYF. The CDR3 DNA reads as TGTGCCAGCAGTTTGGCCGGTGCCTACGAGCAGTACTTC.

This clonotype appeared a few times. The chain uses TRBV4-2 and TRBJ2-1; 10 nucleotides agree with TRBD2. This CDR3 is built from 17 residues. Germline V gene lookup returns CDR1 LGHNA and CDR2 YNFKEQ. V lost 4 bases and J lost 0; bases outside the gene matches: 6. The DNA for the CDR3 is TGTGCCAGCAGCCCTTTAGCGGGAGGAAGCTCCTACAATGAGCAGTTCTTC. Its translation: CASSPLAGGSSYNEQFF.

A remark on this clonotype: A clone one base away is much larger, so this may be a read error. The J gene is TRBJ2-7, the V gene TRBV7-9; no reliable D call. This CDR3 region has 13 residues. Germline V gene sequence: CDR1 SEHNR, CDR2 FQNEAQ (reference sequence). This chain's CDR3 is CASSSLASYGQYF. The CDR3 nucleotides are TGTGCCAGCAGCTCACTTGCCTCCTACGGGCAGTACTTC.

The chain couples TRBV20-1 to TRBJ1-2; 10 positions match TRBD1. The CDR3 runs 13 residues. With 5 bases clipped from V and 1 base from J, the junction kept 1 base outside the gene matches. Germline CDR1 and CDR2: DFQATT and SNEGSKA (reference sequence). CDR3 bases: TGCAGTGCTGGGGACAGGGGTAACTATGGCTACACCTTC. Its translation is CSAGDRGNYGYTF.

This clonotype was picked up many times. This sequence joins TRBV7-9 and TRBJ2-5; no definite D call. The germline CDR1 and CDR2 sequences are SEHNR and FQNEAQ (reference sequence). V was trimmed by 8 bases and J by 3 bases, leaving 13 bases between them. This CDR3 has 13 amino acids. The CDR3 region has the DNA TGTGCCAGCCTAAGGGCGATTGAAGAGACCCAGTACTTC. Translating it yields CASLRAIEETQYF.